Detailed here is one T cell receptor (beta chain). The antigen is not known. The method was immunoSEQ multiplex PCR; TCRdb's version includes in-frame clones alone and lacks a portion of them. The sample contains 100,000 or so clones, around 85% of which appear only once. The data stem from a study of OX40 agonist ivuxolimab in advanced cancers. Study overall: Of the participants, under 50% had some prior anti-PD-1, anti-PD-L1 or anti-CTLA-4 therapy, which was allowed.

A history of autoimmune disease or systemic immunosuppression excluded patients. The study's findings and limits: The authors also found low normalized T-cell clonal expansion in some nonresponders. Circulating CD4+ and CD8+ T cells showed clonal expansion by week 6 at 0.1 to 3.0 mg/kg.

The CDR3 runs 15 residues. The V end was cut by 2 bases, the J end by 0 bases, with 10 bases between. Germline V lookup: CDR1 KGHSH, CDR2 LQKENI. V usage is TRBV18 and J usage is TRBJ1-1; D is undetermined. This sample comprised CD4+ or CD8+ T cells sorted from blood, obtained in a trial of the OX40 agonist ivuxolimab. The sequence derives from an adult with an advanced solid tumor such as melanoma, head and neck, liver or kidney cancer. CDR3 sequence (DNA): TGTGCCAGCTCACCAGAGGCAGTGATGAACACTGAAGCTTTCTTT. Its translation is CASSPEAVMNTEAFF.